Listed below are T cell receptor beta chains from one sample, sequenced in a study of shared clonotypes between healthy human individuals. The data were produced by immunoSEQ multiplex PCR, yet TCRdb's version contains in-frame clones alone and is incomplete. This table has 2 million to 3 million clones, roughly 93% appearing once. Input material: naive CD4+ T cells from PBMCs. The receptors originated from a man younger than 35 in good health. Some clones in this sample may be carry-over from other donors' samples. The CDR3 runs from the conserved cysteine through the conserved F or W. D genes are given only for firm matches. Only part of the rows carry a size: once, few, many, or a class if the clone is expanded.

cdr3_nt cdr3_aa v_call d_call j_call clone_size
TGTGCCAGCAGTGGGGACAGGTACTATGGCTACACCTTC CASSGDRYYGYTF TRBV28 TRBD1 TRBJ1-2 .
TGTGCCAGCAGCCAAGAGGCGTCTAGAGATACGCAGTATTTT CASSQEASRDTQYF TRBV14 . TRBJ2-3 .
TGTGCCACCAGCAGATCTCCGGGACAGCGGGGAGTCGAGCAGTACTTC CATSRSPGQRGVEQYF TRBV15 . TRBJ2-7 .
TGTGCCAGCAGTTTAGACCTAAACACCGGGGAGCTGTTTTTT CASSLDLNTGELFF TRBV6-6 . TRBJ2-2 .
TGCGCCAGCAGCTTGGAGCCGTCGGGCACTGAAGCTTTCTTT CASSLEPSGTEAFF TRBV5-1 . TRBJ1-1 .
TGTGCCAGCAGCTCCCGGGGGCCTGACGGGGAGCTGTTTTTT CASSSRGPDGELFF TRBV11-3 . TRBJ2-2 .
TGTGCCAGCAGCTTATTGGGATCCACAGATACGCAGTATTTT CASSLLGSTDTQYF TRBV7-9 . TRBJ2-3 .
TGTGCCAGCAGCGTAGGAGTCGGGACAGCTAGGAACACTGAAGCTTTCTTT CASSVGVGTARNTEAFF TRBV9 TRBD1 TRBJ1-1 .
TGTGCCAGCAGTTTCAGGGGACGGCAATCGGGAAACACCATATATTTT CASSFRGRQSGNTIYF TRBV28 . TRBJ1-3 .
TGTGCCAGCAGTACAATCCGGGGGGCAGGGGGTAAATCAGTGACCCAGCATTTT CASSTIRGAGGKSVTQHF TRBV27 TRBD1 TRBJ1-5 .
TGTGCCAGCAGCCACCCACAGGGGGGGCCCGTTCAGTACTTC CASSHPQGGPVQYF TRBV9 . TRBJ2-5 once
TGTGCCAGCAGCCGAAAGGGCGGGACTAGGTACAATGAGCAGTTCTTC CASSRKGGTRYNEQFF TRBV7-3 TRBD2 TRBJ2-1 .
TGTGCCAGCAGCTTAACGTTAAGGGCTAGCGGGAGTGGCGCCGGGGAGCTGTTTTTT CASSLTLRASGSGAGELFF TRBV7-3 TRBD2 TRBJ2-2 .
TGTGCCAGCAGCCCCCGGGACAGCTTCGTTCAGGGTGAAAAACTGTTTTTT CASSPRDSFVQGEKLFF TRBV9 TRBD1 TRBJ1-4 .
TGTGCCAGCAGCGTTAGTAGCGGGATCTCCTACGAGCAGTACTTC CASSVSSGISYEQYF TRBV7-3 TRBD2 TRBJ2-7 .
TGTGCCAGCAGCTCGGACCGAGGATCCTACGAGCAGTACTTC CASSSDRGSYEQYF TRBV7-2 . TRBJ2-7 .
TGTGCCAGCAGTTCCTCTCAAGGCCTCACGGGATACGAGCAGTACTTC CASSSSQGLTGYEQYF TRBV28 . TRBJ2-7 .
TGCGCCAGCAGCTTGGGGCCCACGAGTGGGGCCAACGTCCTGACTTTC CASSLGPTSGANVLTF TRBV5-1 . TRBJ2-6 .
TGTGCCAGCAGTTACAACGGGGCTAGCTCCTACGAGCAGTACTTC CASSYNGASSYEQYF TRBV6-5 . TRBJ2-7 few
TGCGCCAGCAGTGCCTCCTTACCTTCCCCAGATACGCAGTATTTT CASSASLPSPDTQYF TRBV10-1 . TRBJ2-3 .
TGTGCCAGCAGCTTCGGACAGAACACTGAAGCTTTCTTT CASSFGQNTEAFF TRBV11-3 . TRBJ1-1 .
TGTGCCAGCAGCGTAGACCTAAACACAGGGGCCAACGTCCTGACTTTC CASSVDLNTGANVLTF TRBV9 . TRBJ2-6 .
TGTGCCAGCAGCCGCCATTCGGGAGCGGCAGATACGCAGTATTTT CASSRHSGAADTQYF TRBV7-9 . TRBJ2-3 once
TGTGCCAGCTCAAAAACAAGCGGGGACTATGGCTACACCTTC CASSKTSGDYGYTF TRBV18 . TRBJ1-2 .
TGTGCCAGCAGCTTAGCGGGAATTGTCCACTTT CASSLAGIVHF TRBV7-8 . TRBJ1-6 .
TGCGCCAGCAGCCAAGAAGCTAGCGGGAGTCGGGCTAGCACAGATACGCAGTATTTT CASSQEASGSRASTDTQYF TRBV4-3 TRBD2 TRBJ2-3 .
TGTGCCAGCAGCAAAAAAGAGGGGCATACCCCCGGATTTGAGCAGTTCTTC CASSKKEGHTPGFEQFF TRBV21-1 . TRBJ2-1 .
TGTGCCAGTAGTATAGGACAGGGAGGGACAGATACGCAGTATTTT CASSIGQGGTDTQYF TRBV19 . TRBJ2-3 .
TGTGCCAGCAGCGGGCGCTCTGGGGCCAACGTCCTGACTTTC CASSGRSGANVLTF TRBV5-4 . TRBJ2-6 .
TGCGCCAGCAGCTTGGTATTGGCGGGGGGCGAGACCCAGTACTTC CASSLVLAGGETQYF TRBV5-1 TRBD2 TRBJ2-5 .
TGTGCCAGCAGCTTGGTGGGCAGGGACGCAGATACGCAGTATTTT CASSLVGRDADTQYF TRBV5-6 . TRBJ2-3 .
TGTGCCAACTCTCTTTCCTACGAGCAGTACTTC CANSLSYEQYF TRBV6-5 . TRBJ2-7 .
TGCGCCAGCAGGGGGTTTGGCAGGGGCACTGAAGCTTTCTTT CASRGFGRGTEAFF TRBV4-1 . TRBJ1-1 .
TGCGCCAGCAGCCAACCTGGGGGGGACAGGGGAAGGTCCTACGAGCAGTACTTC CASSQPGGDRGRSYEQYF TRBV4-1 TRBD1 TRBJ2-7 .
TGCAGTGCTACGAGACTAGATACGCAGTATTTT CSATRLDTQYF TRBV20-1 . TRBJ2-3 .